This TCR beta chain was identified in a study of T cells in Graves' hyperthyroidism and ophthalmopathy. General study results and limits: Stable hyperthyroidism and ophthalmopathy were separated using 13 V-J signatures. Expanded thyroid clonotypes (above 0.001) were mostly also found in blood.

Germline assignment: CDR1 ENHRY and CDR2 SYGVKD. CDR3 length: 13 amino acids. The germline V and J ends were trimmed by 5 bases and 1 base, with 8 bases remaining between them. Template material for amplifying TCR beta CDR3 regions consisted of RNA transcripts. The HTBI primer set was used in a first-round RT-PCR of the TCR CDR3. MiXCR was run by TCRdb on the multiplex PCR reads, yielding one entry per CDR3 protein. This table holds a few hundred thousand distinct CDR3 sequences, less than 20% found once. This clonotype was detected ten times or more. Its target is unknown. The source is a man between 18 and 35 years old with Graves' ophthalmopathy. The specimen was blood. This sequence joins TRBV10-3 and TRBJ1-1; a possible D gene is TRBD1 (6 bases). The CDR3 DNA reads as TGTGCCATCAGTCAACAGGGGAACACTGAAGCTTTCTTT. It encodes CAISQQGNTEAFF.